These 10 T cell receptor beta chains were all obtained from the same sample, sequenced in a study of T cell repertoires in cytomegalovirus infection. TCRdb reprocessed the reads with MiXCR, giving one entry per CDR3 protein. The sample shows hundreds of thousands of distinct CDR3 sequences, 35% to 45% of them seen only once. Sequences were obtained from PBMCs. The receptor source for this set is a human donor in good health (CMV status not recorded). Some clones in this sample may be carry-over from other donors' samples.

The chain recombines TRBV27 with TRBJ1-2; D is unresolved. Germline CDR1 is MNHEY and CDR2 is SMNVEV (reference sequence). The V and J ends lost 3 bases and 4 bases respectively, with 6 bases between them. CDR3 length: 12 amino acids. The CDR3 protein is CASSFNSYGYTF. Here the CDR3 DNA reads TGTGCCAGCAGTTTTAACAGCTATGGCTACACCTTC.

This clonotype was found a few times. This sequence joins TRBV7-3 and TRBJ2-3; 7 bases are a match to TRBD1. The trim removed 5 bases at V and 4 bases at J, leaving 6 bases unmatched. The length of the CDR3 is 14 residues. CDR1 is SGHTA and CDR2 is FQGTGA in the germline V gene. The CDR3 bases are TGTGCCAGCAGCGGTACAGGGGAGCCAGATACGCAGTATTTT. Protein product: CASSGTGEPDTQYF.

The chain combines TRBV15 with TRBJ2-5; D not certain. The CDR3 length is 15 residues. CDR1 is LNHNV and CDR2 is YYDKDF in the germline V gene (reference sequence). Trimming took off 0 bases at V and 5 bases at J, with 13 bases between the two ends. The CDR3 sequence is CATSRDLGERETQYF. CDR3 in DNA: TGTGCCACCAGCAGAGATTTGGGCGAGAGGGAGACCCAGTACTTC.

The V gene is TRBV7-9, the J gene TRBJ2-3; 8 nucleotides line up with TRBD1. Germline trimming cut 5 bases from V and 4 bases from J; bases unmatched to any gene: 8. The CDR3 sequence is 15 residues long. Germline CDR1 SEHNR, CDR2 FQNEAQ (reference sequence). The CDR3 reads CASSRGPGGPDTQYF. The CDR3 nucleotides are TGTGCCAGCAGCAGAGGGCCAGGGGGCCCAGATACGCAGTATTTT.

V is TRBV6-1 and J is TRBJ1-5; D is ambiguous. The V gene lost 5 bases and the J gene lost 0 bases, with 8 bases spanning the gap. In germline, CDR1 is MNHNS, CDR2 SASEGT. The CDR3 extends over 14 amino acids. CDR3 loop: CASSWRHSNQPQHF. Written as DNA, the CDR3 is TGTGCCAGCAGTTGGCGGCATAGCAATCAGCCCCAGCATTTT.

On this clonotype itself: A much larger clone differs from this one at a single base, so this may be a read error. CDR3 residues: CASNLNRGWNNEQFF. CDR3 nucleotide sequence: TGTGCCAGCAACTTAAACCGGGGGTGGAACAATGAGCAGTTCTTC. The rearrangement uses TRBV7-8 and TRBJ2-1; the D gene is possibly TRBD2 (6 bases). CDR3 size: 15 residues. Germline loops: CDR1 SGHVS, CDR2 FQNEAQ.

Notes on this clonotype: The CDR3 carries no conserved terminal phenylalanine or tryptophan, so it likely arises from a read error. The chain combines TRBV7-8 with TRBJ2-7, with TRBD1 as a possible D gene (6 bases). CDR1 and CDR2 from the germline V gene are SGHVS and FQNEAQ. This CDR3 is built from 14 residues. The V end lost 5 bases, the J end lost 2 bases, and 13 bases lay between the germline ends. The CDR3 is CASSRVQGPYEQYC. In DNA, the CDR3 is TGTGCCAGCAGCCGAGTACAGGGCCCCTACGAGCAGTACTGC.

This clonotype has ten or more counts. This chain connects TRBV7-6 to TRBJ1-4; no clear D gene. The germline V and J ends were trimmed by 5 bases and 12 bases, with 22 bases remaining between them. CDR1 SGHVS and CDR2 FNYEAQ come from the germline V gene. This CDR3 spans 15 amino acids. The CDR3 reads CASSVSRESVEELFF. The CDR3 DNA reads as TGTGCCAGCAGCGTATCTAGGGAAAGTGTCGAAGAACTGTTTTTT.

V is TRBV7-2 and J is TRBJ1-2; D not certain. The V gene lost 0 bases and the J gene lost 8 bases, with 13 bases spanning the gap. The CDR3 contains 14 residues. CDR1 is SGHTA and CDR2 is FQGNSA in the germline V gene. DNA for the CDR3: TGTGCCAGCAGCTTAGCTCAGGAGACCAGGGGCTACACCTTC. Its protein is CASSLAQETRGYTF.

V is TRBV19 and J is TRBJ1-2, with D possibly being TRBD1 (5 bases). Germline CDR1 LNHDA, CDR2 SQIVND (reference sequence). V was clipped by 3 bases and J by 2 bases, with 10 bases between them. The CDR3 runs to 14 residues. In DNA form, the CDR3 reads TGTGCCAGTAGTATTCGGGACGGGAACTATGGCTACACCTTC. Translating gives CASSIRDGNYGYTF.